The next 23 T cell receptor beta chains were all read from a single sample in a study of T cell repertoires in cytomegalovirus infection (dated by TCRdb to 2018 to 2020). Sequencer: Illumina HiSeq 1500. TCRdb reanalyzed the raw reads on its own, using fastp at Q25 for trimming and MiXCR for clone calling, and kept in-frame beta chains. When rows share a CDR3 protein, they turn into one entry using the most common DNA and genes. The sample data list some 350,000 distinct CDR3 sequences, and 15% to 20% of these were observed just once. Roughly 9% of the sample goes to the ten largest clones. Sequencing used PBMCs. The receptors here all came from a human donor in good health (CMV status not recorded). Some clones in this sample may be carry-over from other donors' samples.

This clonotype appeared a few times. Here the CDR3 DNA reads TGTGCCAGCAGCCCCGGGTCCGGACTAGCGGACAATGAGCAGTTCTTC. Its protein is CASSPGSGLADNEQFF. V usage is TRBV12-3 or TRBV12-4 and J usage is TRBJ2-1; 10 nucleotides match TRBD2. Trimming removed 6 bases from V and 5 bases from J; junction bases left unmatched: 10. This CDR3 is 16 amino acids long.

This clonotype was detected many times. The chain is built from TRBV7-9 and TRBJ2-3; TRBD2 matches at 8 bases. The germline V gene has CDR1 SEHNR and CDR2 FQNEAQ (reference sequence). V lost 5 bases, J lost 3 bases, and 4 bases stayed unmatched. The length of the CDR3 is 14 residues. The CDR3 loop reads CASSPRLATDTQYF. The CDR3 bases are TGTGCCAGCAGCCCCCGACTAGCGACAGATACGCAGTATTTT.

The chain's CDR3 is CASSIDRLAPNSYNEQFF. The CDR3 nucleotides are TGTGCCAGTAGTATAGATCGACTAGCACCAAACTCCTACAATGAGCAGTTCTTC. The J gene is TRBJ2-1, the V gene TRBV19; 7 bases are a match to TRBD2. CDR1 is LNHDA and CDR2 is SQIVND in the germline V gene (reference sequence). This CDR3 contains 18 residues. V shed 0 bases and J 0 bases; nucleotides not matched to a gene: 8.

Note on this clonotype: The junction departs from the called germline gene at one end, perhaps through a read error. The chain joins TRBV28 to TRBJ2-2; TRBD2 is a possible D gene (5 bases). Germline values: CDR1 MDHEN, CDR2 SYDVKM. The CDR3 covers 13 residues. The CDR3 DNA is TGTGCCAGCAGTTTTGCGTACACCGGGGAGCTGCTTTTT. Protein sequence: CASSFAYTGELLF.

There are many counts of this clonotype. The rearrangement uses TRBV6-1 and TRBJ1-4; D remains ambiguous. The CDR3 loop spans 13 amino acids. V was shortened by 7 bases and J by 3 bases, with 9 bases between the two germline ends. The germline V gene encodes CDR1 MNHNS and CDR2 SASEGT. The CDR3 loop reads CASNLGSNEKLFF. The CDR3 DNA reads as TGTGCCAGCAATCTGGGATCTAATGAAAAACTGTTTTTT.

The chain carries TRBV11-3 and TRBJ2-7; TRBD2 matches at 8 bases. The CDR3 consists of 14 residues. Per the germline V gene, CDR1 is SGHNT and CDR2 is YENEEA. V was clipped by 1 base and J by 3 bases; unmatched bases: 2. The CDR3 DNA reads TGTGCCAGCAGCTTAGGCGGGAGGAACTACGAGCAGTACTTC. Translated, it gives CASSLGGRNYEQYF.

About this clonotype: This may be a read error, as it is one base from a much larger clone. This rearrangement joins TRBV7-2 to TRBJ1-6; D not resolved. Trimming cost V 3 bases and J 9 bases, with 12 bases left between them. The CDR3 covers 14 residues. Germline loops: CDR1 SGHTA, CDR2 FQGNSA. CDR3 region: CASSFQVESSPLHF. CDR3 DNA: TGTGCCAGCAGCTTTCAGGTAGAAAGTTCACCCCTCCACTTT. Full variable domain (missing parts from reference TRBV7-2 and TRBJ1-6): GAGVSQSPSNKVTEKGKDVELRCDPISGHTALYWYRQSLGQGLEFLIYFQGNSAPDKSGLPSDRFSAERTGGSVSTLTIQRTQQEDSAVYLCASSFQVESSPLHFGNGTRLTVT.

This clonotype appeared a few times. The rearrangement links TRBV6-2 or TRBV6-3 to TRBJ2-7, with a possible D match to TRBD2 (6 bases). Germline assignment: CDR1 MNHEY and CDR2 SVGEGT. This CDR3 region has 16 residues. V shed 7 bases and J shed 5 bases, with 24 bases lying between them. CDR3: CASIAVGWHPNHEQYF. DNA for the CDR3: TGTGCCAGCATAGCGGTGGGGTGGCACCCCAACCACGAGCAGTACTTC.

V gene TRBV28 combines with J gene TRBJ1-2; possible D gene TRBD1, 5 bases. The germline CDR1 and CDR2 sequences are MDHEN and SYDVKM. V dropped 3 bases and J dropped 4 bases, with 18 bases sitting between them. This CDR3 is 16 amino acids long. The CDR3 region is CASSFLSWGRSYGYTF. The CDR3 region has the DNA TGTGCCAGCAGTTTCCTCTCATGGGGCAGAAGCTATGGCTACACCTTC.

This clonotype occurred many times. The genes are TRBV7-2 and TRBJ2-1; 7 positions agree with TRBD2. The CDR3 consists of 20 residues. V shed 5 bases, J shed 0 bases, and the junction held 19 bases outside the gene matches. Per the germline V gene, CDR1 is SGHTA and CDR2 is FQGNSA. Here the CDR3 reads CASSTFPWGGSESSYNEQFF. The CDR3 nucleotides read TGTGCCAGCAGCACCTTTCCCTGGGGCGGGAGTGAAAGCTCCTACAATGAGCAGTTCTTC. The full variable domain, rest sourced from reference TRBV7-2 and TRBJ2-1, is GAGVSQSPSNKVTEKGKDVELRCDPISGHTALYWYRQSLGQGLEFLIYFQGNSAPDKSGLPSDRFSAERTGGSVSTLTIQRTQQEDSAVYLCASSTFPWGGSESSYNEQFFGPGTRLTVL.

Here the CDR3 DNA reads TGTGCCATCAGTGAGTTCGGGGTTCAAGATACGCAGTATTTT. Translation: CAISEFGVQDTQYF. V is TRBV10-3 and J is TRBJ2-3; possibly TRBD2 for D (5 bases). CDR3 size: 14 residues. V was clipped by 1 base and J by 5 bases, with 10 bases between them. Germline V gene sequence: CDR1 ENHRY, CDR2 SYGVKD.

This clonotype was found a few times. J is TRBJ2-6 and V is TRBV28; 11 nucleotides align to TRBD1. The CDR3 loop spans 18 amino acids. V gave up 7 bases and J gave up 1 base; unmatched junction bases: 9. CDR1 MDHEN and CDR2 SYDVKM come from the germline V gene. CDR3 DNA: TGTGCCAGCACCTCCAGGCGGGACAGGGGGTCTGGGGCCAACGTCCTGACTTTC. It yields the protein CASTSRRDRGSGANVLTF.

The V and J genes are TRBV20-1 and TRBJ1-1, with 8 bases identical to TRBD1. This CDR3 has 15 amino acids. The germline CDR1 and CDR2 sequences are DFQATT and SNEGSKA (reference sequence). With V trimmed by 6 bases and J by 4 bases, 13 bases remained unmatched. This CDR3 is CSARQGAGRGTEAFF. Here the CDR3 DNA reads TGCAGTGCCCGCCAGGGGGCCGGGAGGGGCACTGAAGCTTTCTTT.

The chain employs TRBV20-1 and TRBJ2-7, with D perhaps matching TRBD1 or TRBD2 (7 bases each). V dropped 3 bases and J dropped 0 bases, with 15 bases sitting between them. Germline V gene data show CDR1 as DFQATT and CDR2 as SNEGSKA (reference sequence). The CDR3 length is 15 residues. The CDR3 sequence is CSARGPRGGSYEQYF. CDR3 coding DNA: TGCAGTGCTAGGGGCCCCAGGGGGGGCTCCTACGAGCAGTACTTC.

This clonotype was detected a few times. The CDR3 DNA sequence: TGTGCCAGCAGCGACCTCGGCGGTCTCAATCAGCCCCAGCATTTT. It is translated as CASSDLGGLNQPQHF. The chain couples TRBV6-2 or TRBV6-3 to TRBJ1-5; no clear D. The V gene's germline CDR1 is MNHEY and CDR2 SVGEGT. This CDR3 has 15 residues. Trimming left V 6 bases short and J 3 bases short, with 15 bases between.

Ten or more counts support this clonotype. This chain connects TRBV27 to TRBJ2-4, with 8 bases matching TRBD1. Germline trimming cut 5 bases from V and 2 bases from J; bases unmatched to any gene: 8. Germline V gene lookup returns CDR1 MNHEY and CDR2 SMNVEV (reference sequence). The CDR3 loop spans 16 amino acids. DNA of the CDR3: TGTGCCAGCAGTCCCCAGGGGGCTGGGACCAAAAACATTCAGTACTTC. This encodes CASSPQGAGTKNIQYF.

This clonotype was detected ten times or more. This rearrangement joins TRBV12-3 or TRBV12-4 to TRBJ2-3; TRBD2 aligns across 12 bases. The CDR3 contains 15 residues. The junction had 2 bases not matched to a gene; V was cut back by 3 bases and J by 4 bases. CDR3 nucleotides: TGTGCCAGCAGTTTGACTAGCGGGGGTGCAGATACGCAGTATTTT. It is translated as CASSLTSGGADTQYF.

The chain is built from TRBV7-2 and TRBJ2-4; unclear D gene. Trimming pared 2 bases from V and 1 base from J, leaving 6 bases between. This CDR3 region has 14 residues. Germline V lookup: CDR1 SGHTA, CDR2 FQGNSA. The CDR3 DNA reads as TGTGCCAGCAGCTTATCCCTCGCCAAAAACATTCAGTACTTC. This codes for CASSLSLAKNIQYF.

This clonotype showed up just a few times. V usage is TRBV12-3 or TRBV12-4 and J usage is TRBJ1-6; 9 bases fit TRBD1. J was trimmed by 9 bases and V by 5 bases; bases with no gene match: 5. The CDR3 is 14 amino acids. Here the CDR3 reads CASSLTGGSSPLHF. For the CDR3, the DNA is TGTGCCAGCAGTCTTACAGGGGGCTCTTCACCCCTCCACTTT.

This chain connects TRBV7-8 to TRBJ1-1; no reliable D call. This CDR3 region has 13 residues. Germline CDR1 SGHVS, CDR2 FQNEAQ. V lost 6 bases to trimming and J lost 3 bases, with 11 bases between them. The CDR3 region has the DNA TGTGCCAGCAGATTCGATTTGGACACTGAAGCTTTCTTT. This encodes CASRFDLDTEAFF.

This clonotype has a handful of counts. V gene TRBV7-9 combines with J gene TRBJ1-1, with D unresolved. Germline CDR1 is SEHNR and CDR2 is FQNEAQ (reference sequence). Trimming shortened V by 7 bases and J by 0 bases, and 15 bases separated the two germline ends. The CDR3 is 15 amino acids. The CDR3 is CASNSEGTMNTEAFF. The CDR3 region has the DNA TGTGCCAGCAACTCCGAGGGCACTATGAACACTGAAGCTTTCTTT.

This clonotype was seen a handful of times. The chain joins TRBV19 to TRBJ2-7; TRBD1 agrees at 7 bases. Trimming cost V 5 bases and J 1 base; bases outside gene matches: 11. This CDR3 has 16 residues. In germline, CDR1 is LNHDA, CDR2 SQIVND (reference sequence). The CDR3 DNA reads TGTGCCAGTAGTCCCCCTCCGGGACAGAATTCCTACGAGCAGTACTTC. This codes for CASSPPPGQNSYEQYF.

The chain joins TRBV18 to TRBJ1-4, with no clear D. The V gene's germline CDR1 is KGHSH and CDR2 LQKENI. V gave up 0 bases and J gave up 7 bases, with 24 bases separating them. There are 19 residues in the CDR3. The CDR3 loop is CASSPPWSSSRGEFEKLFF. CDR3 nucleotide sequence: TGTGCCAGCTCACCACCGTGGAGTTCGAGCCGGGGAGAATTTGAAAAACTGTTTTTT.